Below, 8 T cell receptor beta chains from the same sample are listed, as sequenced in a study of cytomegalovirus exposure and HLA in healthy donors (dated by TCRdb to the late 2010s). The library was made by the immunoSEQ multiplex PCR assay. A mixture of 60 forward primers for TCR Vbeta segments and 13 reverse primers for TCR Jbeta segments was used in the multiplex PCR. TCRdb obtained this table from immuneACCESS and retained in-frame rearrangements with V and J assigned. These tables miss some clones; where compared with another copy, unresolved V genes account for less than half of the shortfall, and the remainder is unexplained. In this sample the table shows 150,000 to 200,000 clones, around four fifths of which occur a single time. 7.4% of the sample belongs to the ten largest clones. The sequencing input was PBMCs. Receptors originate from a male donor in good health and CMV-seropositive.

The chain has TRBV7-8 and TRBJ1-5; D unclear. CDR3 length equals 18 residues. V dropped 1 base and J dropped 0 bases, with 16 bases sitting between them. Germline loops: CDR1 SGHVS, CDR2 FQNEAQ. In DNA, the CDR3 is TGTGCCAGCAGCTTAGGCCCTGGTGTGAGGTATAGCAATCAGCCCCAGCATTTT. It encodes CASSLGPGVRYSNQPQHF.

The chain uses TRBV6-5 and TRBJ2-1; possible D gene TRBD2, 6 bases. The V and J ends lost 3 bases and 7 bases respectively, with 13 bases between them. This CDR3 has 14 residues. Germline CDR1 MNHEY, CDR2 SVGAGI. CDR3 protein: CASSYLLGGNEQFF. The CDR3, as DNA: TGTGCCAGCAGTTATTTGCTCGGAGGGAATGAGCAGTTCTTC.

Written as DNA, the CDR3 is TGTGCCAGTAGTATAGCTAGCGGGGGGGCAGATACGCAGTATTTT. It codes for CASSIASGGADTQYF. The chain is built from TRBV19 and TRBJ2-3; 12 bases fit TRBD2. Germline CDR1 LNHDA, CDR2 SQIVND (reference sequence). The CDR3 consists of 15 residues. V was pared by 1 base and J by 4 bases, with 0 bases of the junction left unmatched.

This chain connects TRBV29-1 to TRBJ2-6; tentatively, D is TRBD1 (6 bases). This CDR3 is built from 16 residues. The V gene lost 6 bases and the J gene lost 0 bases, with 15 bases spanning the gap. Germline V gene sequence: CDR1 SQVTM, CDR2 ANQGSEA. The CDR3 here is CSVAPQGSSGANVLTF. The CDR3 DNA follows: TGCAGCGTCGCCCCACAGGGTAGCTCTGGGGCCAACGTCCTGACTTTC. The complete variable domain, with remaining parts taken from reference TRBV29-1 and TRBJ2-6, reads SAVISQKPSRDICQRGTSLTIQCQVDSQVTMMFWYRQQPGQSLTLIATANQGSEATYESGFVIDKFPISRPNLTFSTLTVSNMSPEDSSIYLCSVAPQGSSGANVLTFGAGSRLTVL.

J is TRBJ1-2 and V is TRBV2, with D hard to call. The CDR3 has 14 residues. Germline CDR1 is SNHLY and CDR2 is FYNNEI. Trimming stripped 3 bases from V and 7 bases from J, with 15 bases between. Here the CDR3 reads CASSDGRAPGGYTF. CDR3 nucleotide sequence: TGTGCCAGCAGTGACGGGAGGGCCCCGGGTGGCTACACCTTC.

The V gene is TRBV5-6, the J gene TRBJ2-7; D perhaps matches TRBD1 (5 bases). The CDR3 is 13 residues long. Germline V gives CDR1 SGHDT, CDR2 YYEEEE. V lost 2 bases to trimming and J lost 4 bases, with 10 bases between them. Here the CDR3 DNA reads TGTGCCAGCAGCTTCGGCCACAGGTACGAGCAGTACTTC. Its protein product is CASSFGHRYEQYF.

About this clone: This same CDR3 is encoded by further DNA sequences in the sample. The CDR3 reads CASSFGSAPYNSPLHF. CDR3 sequence (DNA): TGTGCCAGCAGCTTCGGGAGTGCCCCGTATAATTCACCCCTCCACTTT. The chain joins TRBV9 to TRBJ1-6; no definite D call. CDR3 length: 16 residues. Trimming cost V 4 bases and J 4 bases, with 15 bases left between them. Per the germline V gene, CDR1 is SGDLS and CDR2 is YYNGEE.

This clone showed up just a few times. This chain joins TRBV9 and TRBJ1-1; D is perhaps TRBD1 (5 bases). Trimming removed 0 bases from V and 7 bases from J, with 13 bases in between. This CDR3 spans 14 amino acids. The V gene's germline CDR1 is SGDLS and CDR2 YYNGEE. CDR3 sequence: CASSVDRGLGEAFF. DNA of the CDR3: TGTGCCAGCAGCGTAGACCGGGGGTTGGGTGAAGCTTTCTTT.